This TCR beta chain is from a study of blood T cell repertoires in COVID-19. Study at large: There were acute and convalescent COVID-19 samples, and they came from the United States, Italy and Spain.

Germline V lookup: CDR1 MDHEN, CDR2 SYDVKM. J lost 4 bases, V lost 5 bases, and 3 bases had no gene match. This CDR3 is 15 amino acids long. Here immunoSEQ multiplex PCR was the method, and the copy in TCRdb shows in-frame clones only, minus some. The sample shows roughly 300,000 clones, approximately 89% of them seen only once. Source material: PBMCs or T cells enriched from blood (not recorded which). The rearrangement links TRBV28 to TRBJ1-3; 12 bases are a match to TRBD1. This TCR derives from a woman in her twenties or thirties who had recovered from COVID-19. CDR3: CASSRGQGAGNTIYF. The CDR3 DNA reads as TGTGCCAGCAGTAGGGGACAGGGGGCGGGAAACACCATATATTTT. Using reference TRBV28 and TRBJ1-3 for the parts outside the CDR3, the full variable domain is DVKVTQSSRYLVKRTGEKVFLECVQDMDHENMFWYRQDPGLGLRLIYFSYDVKMKEKGDIPEGYSVSREKKERFSLILESASTNQTSMYLCASSRGQGAGNTIYFGEGSWLTVV.